This T cell receptor (beta chain) was identified during a study of cytomegalovirus exposure and HLA in healthy donors. The PCR employed 60 Vbeta primers together with 13 Jbeta primers. Assay: immunoSEQ multiplex PCR; the TCRdb copy retains only in-frame clones and omits some. The top ten hold 2.8% of the sample, which has 150,000 or so clones, approximately 75% seen once. Source material: PBMCs. This sequence originates from a man aged 18 to 29 in good health and CMV-seronegative.

CDR3 region: CASSLGRGAYLTQYF. CDR3 nucleotide sequence: TGTGCCAGCAGTTTAGGCCGGGGGGCCTATCTCACGCAGTATTTT. The rearrangement uses TRBV27 and TRBJ2-3; a weak D match, TRBD2 (7 bases). The V gene's germline CDR1 is MNHEY and CDR2 SMNVEV (reference sequence). Trimming shortened V by 2 bases and J by 9 bases, and 18 bases separated the two germline ends. This CDR3 comprises 15 residues.